This record covers a single T cell receptor beta chain. The antigen remains undetermined. This entry comes from a study of human T cells and chemical hapten exposure. Whole-study results and caveats: Donors had alopecia, so their immune response may differ from healthy people's. Expanded TCR sets contained significantly more large CDR3 similarity clusters than controls. The number of TCRs above 1 in 1000 frequency did not change after DPC sensitization.

One entry per CDR3 protein results from TCRdb running MiXCR on the RACE reads. The top ten clones hold 2% to 2.5% of a sample with around 380,000 distinct CDR3 sequences, roughly 4.8% of them seen once. Trimming took 7 bases from V and 5 from J, leaving 14 bases between them. The CDR3 has 13 amino acids. The V gene's germline CDR1 is MNHEY and CDR2 SVGAGI. Time point indicated: patch test 1, 2 weeks after DPC sensitization. Sample treatment: therapeutic diphenylcyclopropenone sensitization with weekly scalp DPC. Sample donors consisted of patients with alopecia, aged 18 to 70 years, who were suitable for DPC.

The sample was whole blood, taken in connection with sensitization to the hapten diphenylcyclopropenone (DPC). This sequence originates from a woman aged 50 to 60 with alopecia areata. Some clones in this sample may be carry-over from other donors' samples. The rearrangement uses TRBV6-5 and TRBJ2-5; D is possibly TRBD1 (6 bases). The CDR3 nucleotides read TGTGCCAGCACCTCCTGGGGGCGCGAGACCCAGTACTTC. It yields the protein CASTSWGRETQYF.